This TCR beta chain was recorded in a study of blood T cells in healthy people across ages. With 2 bases clipped from V and 9 bases from J, the junction kept 7 bases outside the gene matches. The CDR3 extends over 14 amino acids. CDR1 and CDR2 from the germline V gene are MGHRA and YSYEKL. This clonotype was found many times. Primers used in a second PCR of about 7 to 12 cycles were a sample-barcoded 5' primer and a J-beta primer mix. A template-switch adaptor containing 12 random nucleotides labeled each cDNA molecule. Every sample produced at least 2.5 million CDR3-containing paired-end reads. TCRdb ran MiXCR on the 5' RACE reads and lists one entry per CDR3 protein. The sample records about 1.1 million distinct CDR3 sequences, 35% to 45% being singletons.

The chain couples TRBV4-1 to TRBJ2-3, with 8 nucleotides matching TRBD1. The receptor was derived from a man younger than 35 in good health. The sample consisted of blood. The CDR3 region has the DNA TGCGCCAGCAGCCAACCGACAGGGGATGGAACGCAGTATTTT. Protein product: CASSQPTGDGTQYF.